This TCR beta chain was found in a study of beta chain features in type 1 diabetes. Study-level results: When VDJ junctions were examined, type 1 diabetes patients showed fewer insertions and more deletions. Cells with high TCR expression could be over-represented by cDNA sequencing.

This clone was seen only a few times. Its antigen is undetermined. Expressed TCRB transcripts were sequenced after all isolated RNA was converted to cDNA. Using immunoSEQ multiplex PCR, the repertoire was profiled, and TCRdb retains in-frame clones only, with some absent. This table has 250,000 or so clones, around a quarter appearing once. The CDR3 extends over 15 amino acids. The V gene end was trimmed by 3 bases and the J gene end by 2 bases; junction bases not matched to a gene: 3. Germline V CDR1 and CDR2: SGHDN, FVKESK. The sequence was collected from a man aged 25-45 years in good health. Sequenced: central memory CD4+ T cells from blood. The chain has TRBV14 and TRBJ2-3; 9 bases align to TRBD2. DNA of the CDR3: TGTGCCAGCAGCCACCCTAGCGGGAACACAGATACGCAGTATTTT. Encoded protein: CASSHPSGNTDTQYF.